The rows below give T cell receptor beta chains drawn from one sample of a study of T-cell reconstitution after alpha-beta-depleted transplantation in children. TCRdb ran MiXCR on the PCR reads and lists one entry per CDR3 protein. The table lists 40,000 to 55,000 distinct CDR3 sequences, around 5.9% of them singletons, with 30% to 35% in the top ten. The specimen comprised PBMCs, mostly from graft donor cells, sampled 60 days after TCRalphabeta/CD19-depleted stem cell transplant. Every receptor here comes from a female patient aged 2-15 years who had a stem cell transplant for aplastic anemia, so the T cells may come from the graft donor. CDR3s leave out the opening cysteine and the closing phenylalanine or tryptophan. Some rows mark clone size as missing; the rest say once, few, many or name a class of expanded clone.

CDR3 protein	clone size	V gene
SARDEGVYNSPLH	many	TRBV20-1
ASSFQGAKTGELF	few	TRBV11-3
SVGASDHNEQF	many	TRBV29-1
ASSEEVWGNTEAF	few	TRBV2
SLKGSYEQY	medium-sized	TRBV20-1
ASSLGTILTYEQY	.	TRBV28
ASSFGGPEQF	many	TRBV12-3/TRBV12-4
ASSQGLTNTEAF	many	TRBV3-1
ASSFGSSADNEQF	many	TRBV5-1
SATNPLNRNTQY	.	TRBV20-1
ASSEGDRPTYEQY	.	TRBV2